A selection of T cell receptor beta chains follows, all from one sample in a study of CD8 T cell repertoires and HIV-1 epitope variants. No antigen has been identified for these receptors. The assay was immunoSEQ multiplex PCR, and TCRdb's table has in-frame clones only and misses some. The table has about 5,600 clones, around 65% seen once. Sequencing was carried out using cultured CD8+ T cells derived from PBMCs. These TCRs come from a male donor with HIV. Both conserved end residues are part of each CDR3. The order of the fields is clone size, D gene, J gene, V gene, CDR3 DNA, CDR3 protein. D genes are given only for firm matches. Where a row states a size, it is once, few, many or the class of an expanded clone; other rows omit it.

>once|.|TRBJ2-7|TRBV2
TGTGCCAGCAGTGGATCAATTGAGGGGGATCACTCCTACGAGCAGTACTTC
CASSGSIEGDHSYEQYF
>.|.|TRBJ1-5|TRBV28
TGTGCCAGCAGTTTAGTGGATCTTAGGGCCCAGCATTTT
CASSLVDLRAQHF
>medium-sized|TRBD1|TRBJ2-7|TRBV6-6
TGTGCCAGCAGTTACCAGGGGGTGAACGAGCAGTACTTC
CASSYQGVNEQYF
>.|.|TRBJ2-5|TRBV5-6
TGTGCCAGCAGGTTCGGGGAAGAGACCCAGTACTTC
CASRFGEETQYF
>.|.|TRBJ2-7|TRBV19
TGTGCCAGTAGCTTATCCCAGGGGGGCTACGAGCAGTACTTC
CASSLSQGGYEQYF
>.|.|TRBJ1-1|TRBV23-1
TGCGCCAGCGGGCAGGGGCCTTTGAACACTGAAGCTTTCTTT
CASGQGPLNTEAFF
>.|TRBD2|TRBJ2-3|TRBV5-1
TGCGCCAGCAGCTTATACGCAAGACTAGCGGGAACGAATACGCAGTATTTT
CASSLYARLAGTNTQYF
>.|.|TRBJ2-7|TRBV29-1
TGCAGCGTTGTCGGAGTGATCAATTCCTACGAGCAGTACTTC
CSVVGVINSYEQYF
>few|.|TRBJ2-7|TRBV5-5
TGTGCCAGCAGCTTGGCAGGGGAAGTGGCCTACGAGCAGTACTTC
CASSLAGEVAYEQYF
>.|TRBD1|TRBJ1-5|TRBV2
TGTGCCAGCAGGGCTGGGACAGGGGGATTCAATCAGCCCCAGCATTTT
CASRAGTGGFNQPQHF